These T cell receptor beta chains were read from a single sample in a study of blood T cells in healthy people across ages. TCRdb recomputed calls from the 5' RACE reads with MiXCR, one row per CDR3 protein. The sample includes 1.5 million to 2 million distinct CDR3 sequences, roughly a third of them seen just once. Specimen: blood. The receptors originated from a woman in her thirties in good health. Each CDR3 is given with its conserved first and last residue. The D gene is left open where the match is weak. The size entry is marked missing in some rows and otherwise reads once, few, many or a size class.

D gene	clone size	V gene	J gene	CDR3 DNA	CDR3 protein
NA	NA	TRBV7-2	TRBJ1-4	TGTGCCAGCAGCCCCCGGTGGGGAGGGAATGAAAAACTGTTTTTT	CASSPRWGGNEKLFF
NA	NA	TRBV20-1	TRBJ1-2	TGCAGTGCTATTGACCGCTCATCCGGTAAGGCCTATGGCTACACCTTC	CSAIDRSSGKAYGYTF
TRBD1	few	TRBV27	TRBJ2-7	TGTGCCAGCAGTGTCCGGGACAGTGACTACGAGCAGTACTTC	CASSVRDSDYEQYF
TRBD1	NA	TRBV4-1	TRBJ1-1	TGCGCCAGCAGCCAGATGGGGACAGGGCTGAACACTGAAGCTTTCTTT	CASSQMGTGLNTEAFF
NA	few	TRBV20-1	TRBJ2-7	TGCAGTGCTAGCCACAGCGCCAAAGTGGTGCTCGAGCAGTACTTC	CSASHSAKVVLEQYF
NA	NA	TRBV6-5	TRBJ1-1	TGTGCCAGCAGTTACTTGACAAGACAGAACACTGAAGCTTTCTTT	CASSYLTRQNTEAFF
TRBD2	many	TRBV6-5	TRBJ2-3	TGTGCCAGCAGCCCTGGGCTAGCGGGGTCAGATACGCAGTATTTT	CASSPGLAGSDTQYF
NA	NA	TRBV20-1	TRBJ2-3	TGCAGTGCTAGAGCAGTTAGTGGCGGGATAGCAGATACGCAGTATTTT	CSARAVSGGIADTQYF
TRBD1	NA	TRBV5-6	TRBJ2-6	TGTGCCAGCAGCTTACCGGGACAGGGAGTCCCTGGGGCCAACGTCCTGACTTTC	CASSLPGQGVPGANVLTF
TRBD2	many	TRBV29-1	TRBJ2-1	TGCAGCGGGGGGGGTAGACTAGCGGTATACAATGAGCAGTTCTTC	CSGGGRLAVYNEQFF
NA	few	TRBV5-1	TRBJ2-1	TGCGCCAGCAGCTATGGCTGGGGGAATGAGCAGTTCTTC	CASSYGWGNEQFF
TRBD1	NA	TRBV3-1	TRBJ1-6	TGTGCCAGCAGCCCCGGGACAGGGGGCTTATCCCTCCACTTT	CASSPGTGGLSLHF
NA	NA	TRBV27	TRBJ1-2	TGTGCCAGCAGGACAGCCTACCGCTACACCTTC	CASRTAYRYTF
TRBD1	NA	TRBV7-6	TRBJ2-7	TGTGCCAGCAGCCGCCGACAGGGCGATGGCGAGCAGTACTTC	CASSRRQGDGEQYF